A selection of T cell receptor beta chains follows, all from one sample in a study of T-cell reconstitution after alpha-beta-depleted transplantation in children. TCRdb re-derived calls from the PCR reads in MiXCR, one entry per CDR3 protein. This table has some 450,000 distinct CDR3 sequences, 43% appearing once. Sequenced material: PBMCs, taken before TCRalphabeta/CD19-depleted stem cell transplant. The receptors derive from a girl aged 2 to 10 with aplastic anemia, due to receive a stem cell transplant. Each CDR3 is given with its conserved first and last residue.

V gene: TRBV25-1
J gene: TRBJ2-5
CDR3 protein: CASSDPGEAQYF

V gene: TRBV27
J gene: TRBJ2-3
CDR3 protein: CASSLLRQGDLDTQYF

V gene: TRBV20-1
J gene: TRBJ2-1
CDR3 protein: CSVAGETIEQFF

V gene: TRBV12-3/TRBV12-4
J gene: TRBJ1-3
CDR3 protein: CATSVISGNTIYF

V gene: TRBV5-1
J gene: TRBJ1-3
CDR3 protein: CASSSLSSGNTIYF

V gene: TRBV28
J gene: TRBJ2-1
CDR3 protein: CASSLTSGGSYNEQFF

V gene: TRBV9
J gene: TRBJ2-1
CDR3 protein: CASSVEGETSGTRNYNEQFF

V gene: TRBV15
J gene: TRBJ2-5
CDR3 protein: CATSWNRGNEETQYF

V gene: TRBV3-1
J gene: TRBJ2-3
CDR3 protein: CASSLLRADTQYF

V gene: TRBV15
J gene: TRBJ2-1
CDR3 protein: CATSRGARAEQFF

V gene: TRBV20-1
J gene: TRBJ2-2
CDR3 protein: CSARDRTGGGTGELFF

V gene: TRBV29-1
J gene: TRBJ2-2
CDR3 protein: CSVEWASSHTGELFF

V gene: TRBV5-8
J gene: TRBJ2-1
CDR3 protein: CASSTRVGAGEQFF

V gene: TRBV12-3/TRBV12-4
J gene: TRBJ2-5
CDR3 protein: CASSLRGLAGAETQYF

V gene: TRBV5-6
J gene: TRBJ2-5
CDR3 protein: CASSLLAGHKGGKTQYF

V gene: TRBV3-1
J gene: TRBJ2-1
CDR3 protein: CASSSRLLAGPYEQFF

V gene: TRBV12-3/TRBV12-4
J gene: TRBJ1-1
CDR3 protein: CASLSWGLAEAFF

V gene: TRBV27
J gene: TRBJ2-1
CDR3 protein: CASRSAGGLYNEQFF

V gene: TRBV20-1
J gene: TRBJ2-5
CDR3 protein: CSARGPLGPWGETQYF

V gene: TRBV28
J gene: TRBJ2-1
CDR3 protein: CASSPRDSRTYNEQFF

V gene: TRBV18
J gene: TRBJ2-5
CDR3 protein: CASSLGLQETQYF

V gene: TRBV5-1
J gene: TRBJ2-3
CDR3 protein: CASSSGTGGRHF

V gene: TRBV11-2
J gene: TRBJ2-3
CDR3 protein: CASSLGPWRRTDTQYF

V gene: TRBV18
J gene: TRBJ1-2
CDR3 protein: CASSPGAGTNYGYTF

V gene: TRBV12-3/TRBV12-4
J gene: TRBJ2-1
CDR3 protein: CASSILAGVSYNEQFF

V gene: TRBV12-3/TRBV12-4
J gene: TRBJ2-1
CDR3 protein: CASSSRTSGRRWEQFF

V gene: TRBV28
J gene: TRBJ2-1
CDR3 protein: CASSASWDGDNEQFF